The clone carrying this TCR beta chain occurred many times. Its target is unknown. The CDR3 end falls 3 residues outside the read, so it is completed with the germline J gene. This entry is derived from a study of T cell clonality in common variable immunodeficiency. Donors gave about 5 to 8.5 ml heparinized peripheral whole blood. CVID and control samples used equivalent genomic DNA input. Clones were sequenced by immunoSEQ multiplex PCR, and TCRdb holds only the in-frame ones, with some missing. This sample carries more than 35,000 clones, none of them present only once. General observations from the study: In common variable immunodeficiency, TCR beta chains reportedly carried fewer deletions and N-nucleotide insertions. Links between repertoire features and CVID complications were heterogeneity-limited.

The germline gives CDR1 SGHRS, CDR2 YFSETQ. V lost 0 bases and J lost 8, with 15 bases in between. This CDR3 is built from 15 residues. Sequenced input: peripheral blood mononuclear cells. This receptor was obtained from a person aged 18 to 75 in good health. V usage is TRBV5-1 and J usage is TRBJ2-1; D is perhaps TRBD2 (6 bases). The part of the CDR3 DNA that was read is TGCGCCAGCAGCTTGGAACCGGACTATATCGATGAG. It codes for CASSLEPDYIDE. The full CDR3 is CASSLEPDYIDEQFF.